These 23 T cell receptor beta chains were all obtained from the same sample, sequenced in a study of cytomegalovirus exposure and HLA in healthy donors. 60 Vbeta and 13 Jbeta primers were used in PCR. Sequencing was performed with immunoSEQ multiplex PCR; in TCRdb, only in-frame clones are kept and a portion is missing. The sample includes fewer than 250,000 clones, 60% to 80% of them seen just once. Sequencing was carried out using PBMCs. Receptors were obtained from a man aged 18 to 30 in good health and CMV-seronegative.

The chain uses TRBV11-3 and TRBJ2-5; 13 nucleotides agree with TRBD2. Germline V gene lookup returns CDR1 SGHNT and CDR2 YENEEA. The CDR3 length is 16 residues. V lost 1 base and J lost 5; bases outside the gene matches: 4. DNA for the CDR3: TGTGCCAGCAGCTTAGGACTAGCGGGGGGCAGGGAGACCCAGTACTTC. Protein sequence: CASSLGLAGGRETQYF.

J is TRBJ1-1 and V is TRBV18; 7 bases align to TRBD1. The trim removed 1 base at V and 0 bases at J, leaving 5 bases unmatched. The V gene's germline CDR1 is KGHSH and CDR2 LQKENI. The CDR3 has 16 residues. For the CDR3, the DNA is TGTGCCAGCTCACCACGGGCAGGGGGTGTGAACACTGAAGCTTTCTTT. Its protein product is CASSPRAGGVNTEAFF.

The rearrangement joins TRBV13 to TRBJ2-5; perhaps TRBD1 as D (6 bases). This CDR3 spans 16 amino acids. V dropped 4 bases and J dropped 6 bases, with 21 bases sitting between them. Germline V gene sequence: CDR1 PRHDT, CDR2 FYEKMQ (reference sequence). CDR3 sequence (DNA): TGTGCCAGCAGCTCCTCCTTGACAGGTATTACGCAGACCCAGTACTTC. This sequence encodes CASSSSLTGITQTQYF.

The chain has TRBV28 and TRBJ2-1; 8 bases map to TRBD2. The germline V gene has CDR1 MDHEN and CDR2 SYDVKM. The CDR3 spans 17 residues. V was clipped by 6 bases and J by 8 bases; unmatched bases: 18. The CDR3 loop reads CASSNRMGLVMGYEQFF. The CDR3 nucleotides read TGTGCCAGCAGCAACAGAATGGGACTAGTAATGGGATATGAGCAGTTCTTC.

The genes are TRBV15 and TRBJ2-1; 7 positions agree with TRBD2. CDR3 size: 15 residues. Germline CDR1 LNHNV, CDR2 YYDKDF (reference sequence). Trimming removed 9 bases from V and 6 bases from J; junction bases left unmatched: 14. The CDR3 protein is CATLPAAGVRNEQFF. The DNA for the CDR3 is TGTGCCACTCTGCCGGCGGCGGGAGTTCGCAATGAGCAGTTCTTC.

The chain uses TRBV19 and TRBJ2-3; 8 positions agree with TRBD2. Germline loops: CDR1 LNHDA, CDR2 SQIVND (reference sequence). The CDR3 consists of 15 residues. V shed 6 bases and J 7 bases; nucleotides not matched to a gene: 12. This CDR3 is CASRSGLEYPYTQYF. The CDR3 bases are TGTGCCAGTAGGTCGGGACTAGAATACCCCTATACGCAGTATTTT.

This chain connects TRBV29-1 to TRBJ1-2; D might be TRBD1 (5 bases). CDR3 length: 14 residues. With 7 bases removed from V and 0 bases from J, the gap between germline ends came to 15 bases. Germline lookup yields CDR1 SQVTM and CDR2 ANQGSEA. This CDR3 reads CSAIQDYPNYGYTF. The CDR3 region has the DNA TGCAGCGCCATACAGGATTATCCTAACTATGGCTACACCTTC.

The chain employs TRBV18 and TRBJ1-2; perhaps TRBD1 as D (5 bases). V was shortened by 1 base and J by 4 bases, with 7 bases between the two germline ends. CDR1 KGHSH and CDR2 LQKENI come from the germline V gene. The CDR3 is 13 residues long. CDR3 DNA sequence: TGTGCCAGCTCACCACGAACAGGCTATGGCTACACCTTC. Translation gives CASSPRTGYGYTF.

The rearrangement joins TRBV6-6 to TRBJ2-1, with D perhaps matching TRBD2 (6 bases). The CDR3 sequence is 15 residues long. Germline V lookup: CDR1 MNHNY, CDR2 SVGAGI (reference sequence). V was pared by 5 bases and J by 5 bases, with 16 bases between. The CDR3 DNA follows: TGTGCCAGCAGTCTCCCTGGTAGCGGAGACAATGAGCAGTTCTTC. It yields the protein CASSLPGSGDNEQFF.

The chain links TRBV5-4 to TRBJ2-3; maybe TRBD2 (6 bases). Germline V gene lookup returns CDR1 SGHNT and CDR2 YYREEE (reference sequence). The CDR3 is made up of 17 amino acids. V lost 3 bases and J lost 1, with 18 bases in between. Here the CDR3 DNA reads TGTGCCAGCAGCTCGGGCGGGGCGCGGGTCGGCACAGATACGCAGTATTTT. This gives the protein CASSSGGARVGTDTQYF.

V gene TRBV9 combines with J gene TRBJ2-5; D unresolved. Trimming pared 6 bases from V and 4 bases from J, leaving 10 bases between. The length of the CDR3 is 12 residues. Germline CDR1 and CDR2: SGDLS and YYNGEE. CDR3 in DNA: TGTGCCAGCACCAACGGTGGAGAGACCCAGTACTTC. Protein product: CASTNGGETQYF.

V is TRBV2 and J is TRBJ2-1; TRBD1 matches 8 bases. CDR1 and CDR2 from the germline V gene are SNHLY and FYNNEI. Losses at the gene ends were 5 bases for V and 4 bases for J; bases not matched to a gene: 10. CDR3 length equals 16 residues. The CDR3 sequence is CASSTPGTGKYNEQFF. The DNA for the CDR3 is TGTGCCAGCAGTACCCCCGGGACAGGAAAGTACAATGAGCAGTTCTTC.

This clone was found once. The chain recombines TRBV12-5 with TRBJ1-2, with D possibly TRBD1 on 6 matching bases. The germline gives CDR1 LGHNT, CDR2 FRNRAP. The CDR3 extends over 16 amino acids. The V and J ends lost 5 bases and 0 bases respectively, with 16 bases between them. The CDR3, as DNA: TGTGCTAGTGGTACCGAGGGGGGGCTAGCTAACTATGGCTACACCTTC. Translating gives CASGTEGGLANYGYTF.

This chain connects TRBV11-1 to TRBJ2-4; 9 bases agree with TRBD1. Germline V gene sequence: CDR1 SGHAT, CDR2 FQDESV (reference sequence). This CDR3 contains 15 residues. With 4 bases clipped from V and 8 bases from J, the junction kept 9 bases outside the gene matches. CDR3 bases: TGTGCCAGCAGCTCCCCGGGACAGGGAGGGGACATTCAGTACTTC. This translates into CASSSPGQGGDIQYF.

The rearrangement joins TRBV4-3 to TRBJ1-2, with 7 bases identical to TRBD1. Germline V gene sequence: CDR1 LGHNA, CDR2 YSLEER. This CDR3 is built from 15 residues. The V gene end was trimmed by 0 bases and the J gene end by 3 bases; junction bases not matched to a gene: 4. CDR3 amino acids: CASSQDPGGYYGYTF. The CDR3 bases are TGCGCCAGCAGCCAAGATCCAGGGGGATACTATGGCTACACCTTC.

The rearrangement uses TRBV6-4 and TRBJ2-3; 8 nucleotides align to TRBD1. Germline V lookup: CDR1 MRHNA, CDR2 SNTAGT. With 5 bases clipped from V and 6 bases from J, the junction kept 7 bases outside the gene matches. This CDR3 is 14 amino acids long. CDR3 residues: CASSSQGAGDTQYF. CDR3 nucleotide sequence: TGTGCCAGCAGTTCGCAGGGGGCTGGGGATACGCAGTATTTT.

This clone was seen a handful of times. The chain has TRBV7-3 and TRBJ2-3; D may be TRBD2 (5 bases). The germline gives CDR1 SGHTA, CDR2 FQGTGA. Trimming took 3 bases from V and 1 from J, leaving 5 bases between them. The CDR3 is 13 residues long. The CDR3 DNA follows: TGTGCCAGCAGCTTCGGGGGCACAGATACGCAGTATTTT. This gives the protein CASSFGGTDTQYF.

This clone was seen more than once but under ten times. This chain connects TRBV5-6 to TRBJ1-4; no definite D call. The CDR3 has 14 residues. Trimming left V 6 bases short and J 4 bases short, with 13 bases between. Per germline, CDR1 SGHDT and CDR2 YYEEEE. The CDR3 sequence: CASTVYEVNEKLFF. The CDR3 coding sequence is TGTGCCAGCACCGTTTATGAGGTTAATGAAAAACTGTTTTTT.

This chain uses TRBV7-3 with TRBJ1-3; D gene unclear. CDR3 length: 15 amino acids. The germline V gene has CDR1 SGHTA and CDR2 FQGTGA. The V and J ends lost 2 bases and 0 bases respectively, with 8 bases between them. The CDR3 DNA follows: TGTGCCAGCAGCTTAGGCAAACACTCTGGAAACACCATATATTTT. As protein: CASSLGKHSGNTIYF.

This chain joins TRBV6-1 and TRBJ1-5; D may be TRBD1 (6 bases). The CDR3 contains 14 residues. Germline CDR1 MNHNS, CDR2 SASEGT. V lost 5 bases to trimming and J lost 7 bases, with 15 bases between them. The CDR3: CASSLEGVWQPQHF. Here the CDR3 DNA reads TGTGCCAGCAGTTTAGAGGGGGTCTGGCAGCCCCAGCATTTT.

In this sample, this clone turned up a few times. The genes are TRBV2 and TRBJ1-2, with D tentatively TRBD1 (6 bases). This CDR3 has 13 residues. V lost 7 bases, J lost 8 bases, and 17 bases lay in between. Germline loops: CDR1 SNHLY, CDR2 FYNNEI. The CDR3 loop reads CASILNSGGGYTF. Written as DNA, the CDR3 is TGTGCCAGCATTCTAAACTCGGGGGGCGGCTACACCTTC.

For this clone: The germline gene is not matched at one end of the junction; a read error may be the cause. The chain uses TRBV2 and TRBJ2-5; TRBD2 is a possible D gene (5 bases). Germline assignment: CDR1 SNHLY and CDR2 FYNNEI. The CDR3 is 18 residues long. CDR3 nucleotides: TGTGCCGGCAGTCAAGATCGGACTGAGGAGGCGGTCCGGGAGACCCAGTACTTC. This translates into CAGSQDRTEEAVRETQYF.

This chain joins TRBV27 and TRBJ1-2; 9 bases are shared with TRBD1. The germline CDR1 and CDR2 sequences are MNHEY and SMNVEV (reference sequence). CDR3 length equals 14 residues. J gave up 7 bases and V 6 bases, and 9 bases lay outside the gene matches. The CDR3 region is CASSPGQGFSGYTF. The CDR3 DNA is TGTGCCAGCAGCCCGGGACAGGGTTTCTCTGGCTACACCTTC.